This TCR beta chain was observed in a study of spatial heterogeneity in lung cancer. For the study at large: Among detected sequences, beta-chain ones consistently exceeded alpha-chain ones in number. Within raw reads, each unique TCR and UMI combination appeared on average more than ten times. General study results and limits: Circulating ubiquitous expanded tumor TCRs were observed more frequently at resection than at follow-up.

This clonotype has more than one count but fewer than ten. Its antigen is not identified. V was trimmed by 1 base and J by 6 bases, leaving 15 bases between them. Germline V gives CDR1 SGHRS, CDR2 YFSETQ. The CDR3 runs to 15 residues. Time point: sample taken at primary tumor resection. Unsorted samples of tumor, nontumor lung or frozen PBMC had their whole RNA sequenced. Samples came from about 72 TRACERx patients with untreated early-stage lung cancer. In TCRdb, the 5' RACE reads were re-called with MiXCR into one record per CDR3 protein. The profile covers about 82,000 distinct CDR3 sequences, with 10% to 15% appearing a single time and 4.6% taken by the ten largest.

This sequence joins TRBV5-1 and TRBJ2-3; no clear D gene. This clonotype originated in a male donor with early-stage non-small cell lung cancer. The sample was PBMCs, taken at surgery. The CDR3 loop is CASSLQALSRDTQYF. CDR3 nucleotide sequence: TGCGCCAGCAGCTTGCAAGCGTTAAGTAGGGATACGCAGTATTTT.